This TCR beta chain was documented in a study of shared clonotypes between healthy human individuals. Study background: CD4 naive and memory got three plates each, CD8 naive two, CD8 memory one. The study's findings and limits: As a rule, naive subsets had a larger estimated richness than memory subsets. Few donors restricted represented genetic and exposure-history diversity.

CD4+ cells yielded CD45RA+ naive and CD45RA-negative memory subsets. Note on this clone: Antigen: not known.

CDR1 is GTSNPN and CDR2 is SVGIG in the germline V gene (reference sequence). There are 13 residues in the CDR3. The J segment lost 7 bases and the V segment lost 2 bases, leaving 4 bases of the junction unmatched. The table came from immunoSEQ multiplex PCR; TCRdb's copy has only in-frame clones and leaves some out. The sample yields about 960,000 clones, 76% seen once. The clonotype was recovered from a man younger than 35 in good health. The material sequenced was memory CD4+ T cells sorted from blood. The subset is: CD45RA-negative fraction. The rearrangement joins TRBV30 to TRBJ1-5, with 8 bases matching TRBD1. The CDR3 nucleotides are TGTGCCTGGAGTATACAGGGGGGACAGCCCCAGCATTTT. This sequence encodes CAWSIQGGQPQHF. Full variable domain (rest looked up from reference TRBV30 and TRBJ1-5): SQTIHQWPATLVQPVGSPLSLECTVEGTSNPNLYWYRQAAGRGLQLLFYSVGIGQISSEVPQNLSASRPQDRQFILSSKKLLLSDSGFYLCAWSIQGGQPQHFGDGTRLSIL.